The 31 T cell receptor beta chains given below trace back to one sample, sequenced in a study of vaccination and CD4 T cells after COVID-19. No antigen has been assigned to these receptors. Cultured CD4+ T-cell DNA underwent Oncomine TCR Beta short-read sequencing. TCRdb re-derived calls from the PCR reads in MiXCR, one entry per CDR3 protein. The sample lists thousands of distinct CDR3 sequences; about 52% were seen once. As for treatment: roughly nine-day PBMC culture with coronavirus spike peptide pools or control peptides (ViraFEST assay). Sequenced: CD4+ T cells from blood, cultured in vitro. The receptors derive from a human donor who had recovered from COVID-19.

The chain has TRBV6-4 and TRBJ2-1, with 10 positions matching TRBD2. After removal of 6 bases from V and 4 bases from J, the junction contained 9 bases not matched to a gene. Per the germline V gene, CDR1 is MRHNA and CDR2 is SNTAGT. CDR3 size: 16 residues. CDR3 protein: CASRPASGRGYNEQFF. CDR3 coding DNA: TGTGCCAGCAGACCAGCCAGCGGGAGGGGGTACAATGAGCAGTTCTTC.

Regarding this clonotype: A read error may account for a junction end that differs from germline. This sequence joins TRBV6-1 and TRBJ1-5; perhaps TRBD1 as D (6 bases). The CDR3 length is 14 residues. Germline CDR1 is MNHNS and CDR2 is SASEGT. The DNA for the CDR3 is TGTGCCAGCAGGACCCAACAGGGCAATCAGCCCCGGCATTTT. Amino acid sequence: CASRTQQGNQPRHF.

This clonotype was seen more than once but under ten times. This rearrangement joins TRBV7-8 to TRBJ1-2; possibly TRBD1 for D (5 bases). Trimming took 6 bases from V and 7 from J, leaving 15 bases between them. The CDR3 sequence is 13 residues long. Germline assignment: CDR1 SGHVS and CDR2 FQNEAQ. The CDR3 nucleotides read TGTGCCAGCAGATTACCGGGGAGGGGTGGCTACACCTTC. This translates into CASRLPGRGGYTF.

The chain recombines TRBV7-9 with TRBJ2-7; 9 nucleotides line up with TRBD2. In germline, CDR1 is SEHNR, CDR2 FQNEAQ (reference sequence). The CDR3 length is 15 residues. The ends lost 5 bases at V and 3 bases at J; junction bases unmatched: 8. Here the CDR3 reads CASSATSGLNYEQYF. For the CDR3, the DNA is TGTGCCAGCAGCGCTACTAGCGGGCTTAACTACGAGCAGTACTTC.

This clonotype was seen just once. The chain links TRBV7-3 to TRBJ2-1; 9 bases align to TRBD1. From germline, CDR1 is SGHTA and CDR2 FQGTGA. After removal of 1 base from V and 8 bases from J, the junction contained 6 bases not matched to a gene. The CDR3 extends over 15 amino acids. DNA of the CDR3: TGTGCCAGCAGCTTAAGTCCCGGACAGGGGTATGAGCAGTTCTTC. This encodes CASSLSPGQGYEQFF.

This clonotype has just a few counts. This chain connects TRBV6-2 or TRBV6-3 to TRBJ2-5; the D is unclear. Trimming pared 4 bases from V and 4 bases from J, leaving 16 bases between. Germline V CDR1 and CDR2: MNHEY, SVGEGT. This CDR3 is 15 amino acids long. CDR3 sequence reads: CASSSEMEMGETQYF. The DNA of the CDR3 is TGTGCCAGCAGTTCGGAGATGGAAATGGGAGAGACCCAGTACTTC.

This chain connects TRBV30 to TRBJ2-1, with 7 nucleotides matching TRBD2. The CDR3 length is 14 residues. With V trimmed by 2 bases and J by 3 bases, 4 bases remained unmatched. The germline gives CDR1 GTSNPN, CDR2 SVGIG (reference sequence). In DNA form, the CDR3 reads TGTGCCTGGAGTACCGGGACTAACTACAATGAGCAGTTCTTC. Protein: CAWSTGTNYNEQFF. The entire variable domain, with the rest obtained from reference TRBV30 and TRBJ2-1, is as follows: SQTIHQWPATLVQPVGSPLSLECTVEGTSNPNLYWYRQAAGRGLQLLFYSVGIGQISSEVPQNLSASRPQDRQFILSSKKLLLSDSGFYLCAWSTGTNYNEQFFGPGTRLTVL.

About this clonotype: A junction boundary mismatches the germline segment, possibly from a read error. The chain uses TRBV7-2 and TRBJ1-4; 8 nucleotides match TRBD1. The CDR3 runs 20 residues. The germline gives CDR1 SGHTA, CDR2 FQGNSA. In DNA, the CDR3 is TGCGCCAGCAGCCAAGCTCAAGCCTTGGTCAGGGGGCTATGGAGTGAAAAACTGTTTTTT. This encodes CASSQAQALVRGLWSEKLFF.

V usage is TRBV19 and J usage is TRBJ1-1; D ambiguous. Germline CDR1 is LNHDA and CDR2 is SQIVND (reference sequence). Trimming shortened V by 3 bases and J by 6 bases, and 11 bases separated the two germline ends. The CDR3 is 13 residues long. The CDR3 sequence is CASSMKFRAEAFF. The CDR3 nucleotides read TGTGCCAGTAGTATGAAATTTCGGGCTGAAGCTTTCTTT.

V and J are TRBV27 and TRBJ1-1; a possible D gene is TRBD1 (6 bases). Germline V gene sequence: CDR1 MNHEY, CDR2 SMNVEV (reference sequence). The CDR3 length is 13 residues. The V end lost 6 bases, the J end lost 0 bases, and 8 bases lay between the germline ends. For the CDR3, the DNA is TGTGCCAGCAGACGGACAGTGAACACTGAAGCTTTCTTT. Its translation is CASRRTVNTEAFF.

This sequence joins TRBV19 and TRBJ2-1, with 7 bases matching TRBD1. The germline V gene has CDR1 LNHDA and CDR2 SQIVND (reference sequence). Trimming removed 1 base from V and 5 bases from J; junction bases left unmatched: 5. CDR3 size: 15 residues. CDR3 bases: TGTGCCAGTAGTATAGCGTCAGGGGGTCACAATGAGCAGTTCTTC. Its translation: CASSIASGGHNEQFF.

The CDR3: CASSGGGLMNTEAFF. The CDR3 nucleotides read TGTGCCAGCAGTGGGGGAGGGCTAATGAACACTGAAGCTTTCTTT. The rearrangement joins TRBV7-9 to TRBJ1-1, with TRBD1 as a possible D gene (5 bases). The CDR3 extends over 15 amino acids. The germline V gene has CDR1 SEHNR and CDR2 FQNEAQ (reference sequence). V was clipped by 6 bases and J by 0 bases, with 14 bases between them.

V gene TRBV6-1 combines with J gene TRBJ1-5; D remains ambiguous. The V end was cut by 8 bases, the J end by 2 bases, with 7 bases between. The CDR3 is 12 amino acids. Germline lookup yields CDR1 MNHNS and CDR2 SASEGT. The CDR3 here is CASRSGNQPQHF. The CDR3 bases are TGTGCCAGCCGAAGCGGCAATCAGCCCCAGCATTTT.

The V and J genes are TRBV20-1 and TRBJ2-3; D unresolved. Germline CDR1 reads DFQATT; CDR2 reads SNEGSKA (reference sequence). CDR3 length: 14 residues. The V end lost 6 bases, the J end lost 4 bases, and 17 bases lay between the germline ends. CDR3 sequence (DNA): TGCAGTGCCCCCCACGTGAATGGCGCAGATACGCAGTATTTT. Its protein product is CSAPHVNGADTQYF.

The chain couples TRBV7-2 to TRBJ1-1; TRBD1 might be the D (6 bases). Germline assignment: CDR1 SGHTA and CDR2 FQGNSA. This CDR3 has 17 amino acids. Trimming removed 5 bases from V and 0 bases from J, with 19 bases in between. CDR3: CASSLRAGASVNTEAFF. The CDR3 DNA sequence: TGTGCCAGCAGCCTAAGGGCAGGGGCATCCGTGAACACTGAAGCTTTCTTT. The variable domain in full, with the rest retrieved from reference TRBV7-2 and TRBJ1-1, is GAGVSQSPSNKVTEKGKDVELRCDPISGHTALYWYRQSLGQGLEFLIYFQGNSAPDKSGLPSDRFSAERTGGSVSTLTIQRTQQEDSAVYLCASSLRAGASVNTEAFFGQGTRLTVV.

A remark on this clonotype: A junction boundary mismatches the germline segment, possibly from a read error. The chain couples TRBV20-1 to TRBJ1-1; a weak D match, TRBD1 (5 bases). This CDR3 is 13 amino acids long. Germline CDR1 reads DFQATT; CDR2 reads SNEGSKA (reference sequence). CDR3 nucleotides: TGCAGTGCTCCGGACCGGCGTAGAGGGGAGTATACGTTT. It yields the protein CSAPDRRRGEYTF.

Only a few counts were recorded for this clonotype. The chain recombines TRBV20-1 with TRBJ1-1; D might be TRBD1 (5 bases). In germline, CDR1 is DFQATT, CDR2 SNEGSKA (reference sequence). This CDR3 region has 13 residues. V lost 3 bases and J lost 1, with 9 bases in between. CDR3 amino acids: CSARGTWNTEAFF. Here the CDR3 DNA reads TGCAGTGCTAGGGGGACGTGGAACACTGAAGCTTTCTTT.

The V call is TRBV27, the J call TRBJ1-2; D may be TRBD1 (6 bases). CDR1 MNHEY and CDR2 SMNVEV come from the germline V gene (reference sequence). Trimming removed 6 bases at V and 2 bases at J, with 13 bases between. CDR3 size: 14 residues. CDR3 loop: CASRARTANYGYTF. The DNA of the CDR3 is TGTGCCAGCAGGGCTCGGACAGCGAACTATGGCTACACCTTC.

A remark on this clonotype: A much more abundant neighbour one base away suggests this may be a read error. This chain joins TRBV18 and TRBJ2-5; 7 positions agree with TRBD1. This CDR3 region has 13 residues. The germline V gene encodes CDR1 KGHSH and CDR2 LQKENI. The CDR3 here is CASPPGTEETQYF. CDR3 nucleotides: TGTGCCAGCCCACCGGGGACAGAGGAGACCCAGTACTTC.

The V and J genes are TRBV9 and TRBJ2-2, with D perhaps TRBD1 or TRBD2 (6 bases each). V lost 4 bases, J lost 7 bases, and 14 bases lay in between. The CDR3 totals 14 residues. The germline CDR1 and CDR2 sequences are SGDLS and YYNGEE. CDR3 amino acids: CASSSWGASGELFF. CDR3 sequence (DNA): TGTGCCAGCAGCTCGTGGGGGGCCAGCGGGGAGCTGTTTTTT. The full variable domain, completed using reference TRBV9 and TRBJ2-2, is DSGVTQTPKHLITATGQRVTLRCSPRSGDLSVYWYQQSLDQGLQFLIQYYNGEERAKGNILERFSAQQFPDLHSELNLSSLELGDSALYFCASSSWGASGELFFGEGSRLTVL.

CDR3 in amino acids: CASSSERAQYF. The CDR3 region has the DNA TGTGCCAGCAGCTCAGAAAGGGCGCAGTATTTT. The chain employs TRBV11-3 and TRBJ2-3; no definite D call. Trimming removed 4 bases from V and 10 bases from J, with 9 bases in between. Germline values: CDR1 SGHNT, CDR2 YENEEA. CDR3 length: 11 residues.

The J gene is TRBJ1-6, the V gene TRBV28; TRBD1 might be the D (5 bases). Germline assignment: CDR1 MDHEN and CDR2 SYDVKM. Trimming left V 6 bases short and J 7 bases short, with 13 bases between. The CDR3 loop spans 14 amino acids. For the CDR3, the DNA is TGTGCCAGCAGACGGGGCCTAACGAATTCACCCCTCCACTTT. It yields the protein CASRRGLTNSPLHF.

The chain employs TRBV28 and TRBJ2-6; unclear D gene. The CDR3 is 15 amino acids. Per germline, CDR1 MDHEN and CDR2 SYDVKM. V lost 2 bases to trimming and J lost 1 base, with 6 bases between them. The CDR3 spells CASSLGSSGANVLTF. In DNA, the CDR3 is TGTGCCAGCAGTTTAGGTTCGTCTGGGGCCAACGTCCTGACTTTC.

This clonotype was detected a few times. This chain connects TRBV6-2 or TRBV6-3 to TRBJ2-1, with D unresolved. The DNA end lines up better with TRBJ2-7; the J call may be wrong. Germline V gene sequence: CDR1 MNHEY, CDR2 SVGEGT. The CDR3 is 11 amino acids. CDR3 loop: CASSLKAEQYF. Written as DNA, the CDR3 is TGTGCCAGCAGTCTCAAGGCCGAGCAGTACTTC.

This chain joins TRBV12-3 or TRBV12-4 and TRBJ1-5, with 8 bases identical to TRBD1. The CDR3 covers 14 residues. V shed 8 bases and J 3 bases; nucleotides not matched to a gene: 6. CDR3 coding DNA: TGTGCCAGCGCCGGGACAGGACTCAATCAGCCCCAGCATTTT. Amino acids: CASAGTGLNQPQHF.

This chain connects TRBV20-1 to TRBJ1-2; D gene unclear. CDR3 size: 14 residues. Deletions cut 0 bases from V and 5 bases from J, with 13 bases between. Germline V gene data show CDR1 as DFQATT and CDR2 as SNEGSKA (reference sequence). As DNA, the CDR3 is TGCAGTGCTAGAGATCTCTCAGGAAAGTATGGCTACACCTTC. Translating gives CSARDLSGKYGYTF.

This rearrangement joins TRBV20-1 to TRBJ2-7, with TRBD2 identical over 10 bases. This CDR3 region has 15 residues. V lost 0 bases, J lost 9 bases, and 11 bases stayed unmatched. In germline, CDR1 is DFQATT, CDR2 SNEGSKA (reference sequence). The CDR3 protein is CSARDDSGRGLGQYF. DNA of the CDR3: TGCAGTGCTAGAGATGACAGCGGGAGGGGCCTGGGGCAGTACTTC.

The chain couples TRBV29-1 to TRBJ2-3; D gene unclear. The CDR3 has 14 amino acids. Trimming stripped 3 bases from V and 2 bases from J, with 12 bases between. Germline V gene data show CDR1 as SQVTM and CDR2 as ANQGSEA. The CDR3 here is CSVDGRPYTDTQYF. The CDR3 DNA follows: TGCAGCGTTGATGGTCGGCCTTACACAGATACGCAGTATTTT.

The chain employs TRBV10-3 and TRBJ2-7; maybe TRBD1 (6 bases). Per germline, CDR1 ENHRY and CDR2 SYGVKD. Trimming cost V 4 bases and J 4 bases, with 11 bases left between them. The CDR3 length is 13 residues. The CDR3 DNA reads as TGTGCCATCAGTGCCGGACAGTCATACGAGCAGTACTTC. Translation gives CAISAGQSYEQYF.

The chain is built from TRBV7-8 and TRBJ1-5; TRBD1 might be the D (5 bases). Trimming left V 4 bases short and J 7 bases short, with 11 bases between. The CDR3 runs to 13 residues. Germline values: CDR1 SGHVS, CDR2 FQNEAQ. DNA of the CDR3: TGTGCCAGCAGCTCCCAGGGTGGCCAGCCCCAGCATTTT. Protein sequence: CASSSQGGQPQHF.

V usage is TRBV29-1 and J usage is TRBJ1-2; D unresolved. The CDR3 is 14 amino acids. The V end lost 6 bases, the J end lost 5 bases, and 19 bases lay between the germline ends. CDR1 and CDR2 from the germline V gene are SQVTM and ANQGSEA. The CDR3 DNA sequence: TGCAGCGTCGGTAGCAGAGCCCCGACTTATGGCTACACCTTC. Its translation is CSVGSRAPTYGYTF.